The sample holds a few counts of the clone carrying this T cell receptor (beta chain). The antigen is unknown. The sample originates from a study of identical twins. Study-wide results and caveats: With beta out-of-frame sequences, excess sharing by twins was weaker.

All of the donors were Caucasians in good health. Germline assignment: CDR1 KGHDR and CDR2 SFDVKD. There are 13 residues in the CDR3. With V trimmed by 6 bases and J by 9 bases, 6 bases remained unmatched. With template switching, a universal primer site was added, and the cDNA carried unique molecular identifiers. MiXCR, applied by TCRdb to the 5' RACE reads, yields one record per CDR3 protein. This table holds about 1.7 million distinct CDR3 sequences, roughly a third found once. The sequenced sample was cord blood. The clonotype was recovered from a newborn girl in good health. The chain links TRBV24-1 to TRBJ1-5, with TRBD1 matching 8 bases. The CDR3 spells CATSRGQGAPQHF. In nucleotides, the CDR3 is TGTGCCACCAGTCGAGGACAGGGCGCGCCCCAGCATTTT.